The next 17 T cell receptor beta chains were all read from a single sample in a study of cytomegalovirus exposure and HLA in healthy donors. 60 Vbeta and 13 Jbeta primers were used in PCR. TCRdb keeps only in-frame clones here, not all; method: immunoSEQ multiplex PCR. The sample holds around 90,000 clones, around four fifths seen once. Source material: PBMCs. The source is a woman aged 40 to 50 in good health and CMV-seronegative.

This clone turned up a few times. V and J are TRBV6-1 and TRBJ2-7; a weak D match, TRBD2 (6 bases). Trimming shortened V by 8 bases and J by 6 bases, and 11 bases separated the two germline ends. Germline CDR1 reads MNHNS; CDR2 reads SASEGT. The CDR3 loop spans 11 amino acids. The CDR3 DNA sequence: TGTGCCAGCGTCGTGGGGGGCGAGCAGTACTTC. The encoded protein is CASVVGGEQYF.

The chain uses TRBV28 and TRBJ2-5; 14 nucleotides match TRBD2. The V gene's germline CDR1 is MDHEN and CDR2 SYDVKM. The V and J ends lost 5 bases and 6 bases, in that order; junction bases with no gene match: 8. The CDR3 is 16 amino acids. In DNA, the CDR3 is TGTGCCAGCAGTCTCGGGACTAGCGGGAGATCCAAGACCCAGTACTTC. It encodes CASSLGTSGRSKTQYF.

The chain employs TRBV5-1 and TRBJ2-1; D gene uncertain. With 5 bases removed from V and 0 bases from J, the gap between germline ends came to 12 bases. There are 15 residues in the CDR3. From germline, CDR1 is SGHRS and CDR2 YFSETQ. CDR3 nucleotides: TGCGCCAGCAGGCACTCACTGAGCTCCTACAATGAGCAGTTCTTC. It yields the protein CASRHSLSSYNEQFF.

The chain links TRBV2 to TRBJ2-3, with no clear D. Trimming left V 2 bases short and J 7 bases short, with 7 bases between. Looked up from germline, CDR1 is SNHLY and CDR2 is FYNNEI. The CDR3 contains 12 residues. Here the CDR3 DNA reads TGTGCCAGCAGTGAAAATCCCAATACGCAGTATTTT. This gives the protein CASSENPNTQYF. Filled out from reference TRBV2 and TRBJ2-3, the complete variable domain reads EPEVTQTPSHQVTQMGQEVILRCVPISNHLYFYWYRQILGQKVEFLVSFYNNEISEKSEIFDDQFSVERPDGSNFTLKIRSTKLEDSAMYFCASSENPNTQYFGPGTRLTVL.

V gene TRBV2 combines with J gene TRBJ1-2; D gene uncertain. The germline V gene encodes CDR1 SNHLY and CDR2 FYNNEI. With 3 bases removed from V and 1 base from J, the gap between germline ends came to 9 bases. This CDR3 contains 14 residues. CDR3 nucleotide sequence: TGTGCCAGCAGTGATAACAGTTTTAACTATGGCTACACCTTC. It translates to CASSDNSFNYGYTF. The full variable domain, completed using reference TRBV2 and TRBJ1-2, is EPEVTQTPSHQVTQMGQEVILRCVPISNHLYFYWYRQILGQKVEFLVSFYNNEISEKSEIFDDQFSVERPDGSNFTLKIRSTKLEDSAMYFCASSDNSFNYGYTFGSGTRLTVV.

The chain recombines TRBV9 with TRBJ1-6; perhaps TRBD1 as D (6 bases). This CDR3 region has 14 residues. Trimming took 4 bases from V and 10 from J, leaving 15 bases between them. The germline CDR1 and CDR2 sequences are SGDLS and YYNGEE. CDR3 in amino acids: CASSSQGNRSPLHF. Written as DNA, the CDR3 is TGTGCCAGCAGCTCACAGGGTAATAGGTCACCCCTCCACTTT. Using reference TRBV9 and TRBJ1-6 for the parts outside the CDR3, the full variable domain is DSGVTQTPKHLITATGQRVTLRCSPRSGDLSVYWYQQSLDQGLQFLIQYYNGEERAKGNILERFSAQQFPDLHSELNLSSLELGDSALYFCASSSQGNRSPLHFGNGTRLTVT.

V gene TRBV7-2 combines with J gene TRBJ1-5; 7 bases line up with TRBD1. This CDR3 comprises 12 residues. The V segment lost 6 bases and the J segment 6 bases; nucleotides outside the gene matches: 2. CDR1 and CDR2 (germline): SGHTA, FQGNSA. The CDR3 nucleotides are TGTGCCAGCAGAACAGGGGTTCAGCCCCAGCATTTT. Its protein is CASRTGVQPQHF.

The CDR3 sequence is CAWSVSPYEQYF. DNA of the CDR3: TGTGCCTGGAGTGTTAGTCCCTACGAGCAGTACTTC. V gene TRBV30 combines with J gene TRBJ2-7; D not certain. The germline CDR1 and CDR2 sequences are GTSNPN and SVGIG (reference sequence). The CDR3 covers 12 residues. Trimming removed 0 bases at V and 2 bases at J, with 5 bases between.

The chain uses TRBV18 and TRBJ1-1; D ambiguous. This CDR3 region has 14 residues. CDR1 and CDR2 (germline): KGHSH, LQKENI. Trimming left V 0 bases short and J 4 bases short, with 9 bases between. CDR3 DNA: TGTGCCAGCTCACCACCGTTGTTCAGCACTGAAGCTTTCTTT. Translating gives CASSPPLFSTEAFF.

The V and J genes are TRBV29-1 and TRBJ2-3; a possible D gene is TRBD2 (6 bases). The CDR3 spans 14 residues. The germline V gene encodes CDR1 SQVTM and CDR2 ANQGSEA. V was trimmed by 5 bases and J by 0 bases, leaving 12 bases between them. In DNA, the CDR3 is TGCAGCGTTTCTCGGGGGTTTAGCACAGATACGCAGTATTTT. This gives the protein CSVSRGFSTDTQYF.

V usage is TRBV9 and J usage is TRBJ2-1, with D possibly matching TRBD2 (6 bases). This CDR3 spans 15 amino acids. Germline V lookup: CDR1 SGDLS, CDR2 YYNGEE. The V gene lost 4 bases and the J gene lost 4 bases, with 15 bases spanning the gap. The CDR3: CASSSGTLEYNEQFF. As DNA, the CDR3 is TGTGCCAGCAGCTCCGGGACTCTCGAGTACAATGAGCAGTTCTTC. The full variable domain, in which reference TRBV9 and TRBJ2-1 provide the parts outside the CDR3, is DSGVTQTPKHLITATGQRVTLRCSPRSGDLSVYWYQQSLDQGLQFLIQYYNGEERAKGNILERFSAQQFPDLHSELNLSSLELGDSALYFCASSSGTLEYNEQFFGPGTRLTVL.

The chain employs TRBV9 and TRBJ2-1; 7 positions agree with TRBD2. Germline V lookup: CDR1 SGDLS, CDR2 YYNGEE. V was clipped by 0 bases and J by 7 bases; unmatched bases: 10. The CDR3 is made up of 16 amino acids. CDR3 residues: CASSVDVSGSWNEQFF. The CDR3 bases are TGTGCCAGCAGCGTAGATGTTAGCGGGTCTTGGAATGAGCAGTTCTTC.

This sequence joins TRBV9 and TRBJ2-3; 9 bases line up with TRBD2. The V gene end was trimmed by 0 bases and the J gene end by 7 bases; junction bases not matched to a gene: 9. This CDR3 spans 16 amino acids. CDR1 SGDLS and CDR2 YYNGEE come from the germline V gene. The CDR3 DNA reads TGTGCCAGCAGCGTAGGGGCTAGCGGGATCTCACATACGCAGTATTTT. It is translated as CASSVGASGISHTQYF.

The chain couples TRBV28 to TRBJ2-3; D is unresolved. Trimming left V 5 bases short and J 6 bases short, with 9 bases between. This CDR3 contains 12 residues. Germline CDR1 MDHEN, CDR2 SYDVKM. The CDR3 bases are TGTGCCAGCAGTCCCCAGCGCGATACGCAGTATTTT. Protein: CASSPQRDTQYF.

The chain couples TRBV6-1 to TRBJ2-3; a weak D match, TRBD2 (5 bases). CDR3 size: 15 residues. Germline V gives CDR1 MNHNS, CDR2 SASEGT. Trimming took 4 bases from V and 4 from J, leaving 15 bases between them. For the CDR3, the DNA is TGTGCCAGCAGTGCACTGATAGGGAGTCCAGATACGCAGTATTTT. Translation gives CASSALIGSPDTQYF.

The rearrangement joins TRBV5-4 to TRBJ2-2; D perhaps matches TRBD2 (6 bases). Trimming pared 4 bases from V and 7 bases from J, leaving 20 bases between. Germline CDR1 reads SGHNT; CDR2 reads YYREEE (reference sequence). The CDR3 covers 16 residues. CDR3 sequence reads: CASSPGARRVGGELFF. CDR3 sequence (DNA): TGTGCCAGCAGCCCCGGGGCGCGGAGGGTAGGCGGGGAGCTGTTTTTT.

This chain joins TRBV2 and TRBJ1-4; a weak D match, TRBD1 (5 bases). The CDR3 has 11 amino acids. The V end was cut by 7 bases, the J end by 8 bases, with 8 bases between. The germline gives CDR1 SNHLY, CDR2 FYNNEI. The CDR3 is CASKQEEKLFF. The DNA of the CDR3 is TGTGCCAGCAAACAGGAGGAAAAACTGTTTTTT. The full variable domain, in which reference TRBV2 and TRBJ1-4 provide the parts outside the CDR3, is EPEVTQTPSHQVTQMGQEVILRCVPISNHLYFYWYRQILGQKVEFLVSFYNNEISEKSEIFDDQFSVERPDGSNFTLKIRSTKLEDSAMYFCASKQEEKLFFGSGTQLSVL.